This paragraph reports one T cell receptor beta chain. Its cognate antigen is unknown. The investigators reverse transcribed all of the isolated RNA, so they sequenced expressed TCRB transcripts. TCRdb's copy holds only in-frame clones and misses some; the assay was immunoSEQ multiplex PCR. The table has fewer than 300,000 clones, around 9.9% seen once. The data originate from a study of beta chain features in type 1 diabetes. Findings of the study overall: Type 1 diabetes patients had moderately but significantly shorter TCRB CDR3s in all four CD4+ subsets.

Trimming took 3 bases from V and 3 from J; bases not matched to a gene: 7. Per germline, CDR1 GTSNPN and CDR2 SVGIG (reference sequence). The CDR3 extends over 14 amino acids. The chain employs TRBV30 and TRBJ1-1; TRBD1 agrees at 7 bases. Sequencing was carried out using naive CD4+ T cells from blood. The receptor was derived from a man aged 25-45 years with type 1 diabetes. The CDR3, as DNA: TGTGCCTGGAGGAAACAGGGGCTTGACACTGAAGCTTTCTTT. This encodes CAWRKQGLDTEAFF.